This T cell receptor beta chain was recorded in a study of T cell responses to AZD1222 COVID-19 vaccine. Overall study findings and caveats: After two AZD1222 doses, spike-specific TCR breadth and depth rose versus day 0. Repertoires were sampled only after the peak T cell response. White British ancestry dominated among donors, who included more females, and clonal diversity was possibly underestimated.

Clones were read by immunoSEQ multiplex PCR, and TCRdb kept only the in-frame ones, dropping some. Of 150,000 to 180,000 clones listed, 80% to 90% were seen once; the top ten hold roughly 9.7%. Recipients boosted at about 4 weeks or about 12 weeks are pooled. A remark on this clone: The antigen remains unidentified.

Germline CDR1 is SGDLS and CDR2 is YYNGEE. This CDR3 contains 16 residues. V lost 0 bases to trimming and J lost 6 bases; unmatched junction nucleotides: 11. The TCR was taken from an adult who received the AZD1222 COVID-19 vaccine. The specimen comprised peripheral blood, sampled 28 days after the second AZD1222 dose. The chain employs TRBV9 and TRBJ2-7; 8 positions match TRBD2. CDR3 nucleotides: TGTGCCAGCAGCGTAGATAGCGCTAGCGGGTCTTTCGAGCAGTACTTC. Translation: CASSVDSASGSFEQYF. Full variable domain (rest looked up from reference TRBV9 and TRBJ2-7): DSGVTQTPKHLITATGQRVTLRCSPRSGDLSVYWYQQSLDQGLQFLIQYYNGEERAKGNILERFSAQQFPDLHSELNLSSLELGDSALYFCASSVDSASGSFEQYFGPGTRLTVT.